Below, 27 T cell receptor beta chains from the same sample are listed, as sequenced in a study of T cell responses to AZD1222 COVID-19 vaccine. TCRdb's table, derived via immunoSEQ multiplex PCR, lists solely in-frame clones and lacks some. The table shows just over 70,000 clones, with about 85% occurring only once. The sample in question was peripheral blood, obtained on day 0 of AZD1222 vaccination. These receptor sequences come from an adult in good health.

This chain uses TRBV7-2 with TRBJ2-1, with TRBD2 matching 15 bases. V was clipped by 4 bases and J by 8 bases; unmatched bases: 3. Germline values: CDR1 SGHTA, CDR2 FQGNSA. This CDR3 comprises 15 residues. CDR3 DNA: TGTGCCAGCAGCTACCGGACTAGCGGGAGGGATGAGCAGTTCTTC. Amino acids: CASSYRTSGRDEQFF.

This chain uses TRBV3-1 (or the pseudogene TRBV3-2) with TRBJ1-2; D call uncertain. This CDR3 comprises 13 residues. Per the germline V gene, CDR1 is LGHDT and CDR2 is YNNKEL (reference sequence). V was clipped by 0 bases and J by 10 bases, with 12 bases between them. In DNA form, the CDR3 reads TGTGCCAGCAGCCAAGACCACCAGAGGAACTACACCTTC. Its translation: CASSQDHQRNYTF.

This chain links TRBV11-2 with TRBJ1-1; D ambiguous. V lost 5 bases and J 6 bases, leaving 13 bases between the germline ends. This CDR3 is 13 amino acids long. CDR1 and CDR2 (germline): SGHAT, FQNNGV. The CDR3 DNA reads TGTGCCAGCAGCGGACGGTTTACCGCTGAAGCTTTCTTT. Residues: CASSGRFTAEAFF.

This chain links TRBV3-1 (or the pseudogene TRBV3-2) with TRBJ2-5; 7 bases line up with TRBD1. The V gene's germline CDR1 is LGHDT and CDR2 YNNKEL (reference sequence). The length of the CDR3 is 15 residues. V lost 0 bases and J lost 5; bases outside the gene matches: 6. The CDR3 sequence: CASSQEDRPGETQYF. In nucleotides, the CDR3 is TGTGCCAGCAGCCAAGAGGACAGGCCCGGGGAGACCCAGTACTTC.

The chain has TRBV5-1 and TRBJ2-7; D is possibly TRBD2 (5 bases). The CDR3 consists of 14 residues. V gave up 1 base and J gave up 7 bases, with 15 bases separating them. Germline V lookup: CDR1 SGHRS, CDR2 YFSETQ. CDR3 DNA: TGCGCCAGCAGCTTGTATGGTCCTACGGGGGAGCAGTACTTC. The encoded protein is CASSLYGPTGEQYF. Full variable domain (outside the CDR3, taken from reference TRBV5-1 and TRBJ2-7): KAGVTQTPRYLIKTRGQQVTLSCSPISGHRSVSWYQQTPGQGLQFLFEYFSETQRNKGNFPGRFSGRQFSNSRSEMNVSTLELGDSALYLCASSLYGPTGEQYFGPGTRLTVT.

This rearrangement joins TRBV19 to TRBJ2-1, with D possibly TRBD2 on 7 matching bases. The CDR3 consists of 13 residues. V lost 7 bases, J lost 15 bases, and 22 bases lay in between. Germline CDR1 reads LNHDA; CDR2 reads SQIVND (reference sequence). The CDR3 loop reads CASTTMGGGGVFF. The CDR3 DNA is TGTGCCAGTACCACCATGGGGGGCGGGGGAGTGTTCTTC.

This clone has only a few counts. V is TRBV2 and J is TRBJ1-5; D is possibly TRBD1 (5 bases). The germline gives CDR1 SNHLY, CDR2 FYNNEI. The CDR3 loop spans 15 amino acids. With 6 bases removed from V and 5 bases from J, the gap between germline ends came to 17 bases. The chain's CDR3 is CASRGGRVNDQPQHF. The CDR3 DNA sequence: TGTGCCAGCAGGGGGGGGAGGGTGAACGATCAGCCCCAGCATTTT.

This clone was observed a handful of times. The chain combines TRBV5-5 with TRBJ2-5; 7 positions match TRBD1. Germline CDR1 is SGHKS and CDR2 is YYEKEE (reference sequence). V shed 5 bases and J 5 bases; nucleotides not matched to a gene: 9. The CDR3 has 14 amino acids. The CDR3: CASSFDRAWETQYF. The CDR3 region has the DNA TGTGCCAGCAGTTTTGACAGGGCCTGGGAGACCCAGTACTTC.

V and J are TRBV6-5 and TRBJ1-1; 9 nucleotides agree with TRBD1. Per the germline V gene, CDR1 is MNHEY and CDR2 is SVGAGI. This CDR3 has 15 residues. J gave up 5 bases and V 6 bases, and 10 bases lay outside the gene matches. In DNA form, the CDR3 reads TGTGCCAGCAGGAAAGACCGACAGGGGGTAACTGAAGCTTTCTTT. The encoded protein is CASRKDRQGVTEAFF.

This clone came up once. The chain recombines TRBV6-5 with TRBJ2-7; D is uncertain. The CDR3 totals 14 residues. CDR1 is MNHEY and CDR2 is SVGAGI in the germline V gene. The ends were cut back, 2 bases at V and 2 bases at J, with 10 bases in the middle. The CDR3 loop reads CASSYAGATYEQYF. DNA of the CDR3: TGTGCCAGCAGTTACGCAGGAGCCACCTACGAGCAGTACTTC.

This chain joins TRBV6-5 and TRBJ2-1; 9 positions agree with TRBD2. Losses at the gene ends were 6 bases for V and 5 bases for J; bases not matched to a gene: 8. The CDR3 runs 15 residues. Germline CDR1 MNHEY, CDR2 SVGAGI. The CDR3 DNA follows: TGTGCCAGCAGCGCCGGGACTAGCCCCAACAATGAGCAGTTCTTC. Encoded protein: CASSAGTSPNNEQFF.

This chain links TRBV7-8 with TRBJ2-3, with D unresolved. This CDR3 is 11 amino acids long. The V gene's germline CDR1 is SGHVS and CDR2 FQNEAQ. The V end lost 4 bases, the J end lost 7 bases, and 6 bases lay between the germline ends. The CDR3 spells CASSSLNTQYF. The CDR3 DNA reads TGTGCCAGCAGCTCGTTGAATACGCAGTATTTT. Drawing the rest from reference TRBV7-8 and TRBJ2-3, the complete variable domain is GAGVSQSPRYKVAKRGQDVALRCDPISGHVSLFWYQQALGQGPEFLTYFQNEAQLDKSGLPSDRFFAERPEGSVSTLKIQRTQQEDSAVYLCASSSLNTQYFGPGTRLTVL.

The chain uses TRBV6-5 and TRBJ1-2; D gene unclear. The CDR3 sequence is 14 residues long. V gave up 7 bases and J gave up 2 bases, with 14 bases separating them. Per germline, CDR1 MNHEY and CDR2 SVGAGI. In DNA, the CDR3 is TGTGCCAGCAAATTAGATGCTGAAAACTATGGCTACACCTTC. It encodes CASKLDAENYGYTF.

The chain employs TRBV30 and TRBJ1-2; possible D gene TRBD1, 6 bases. V dropped 2 bases and J dropped 8 bases, with 12 bases sitting between them. The CDR3 extends over 12 amino acids. CDR1 GTSNPN and CDR2 SVGIG come from the germline V gene (reference sequence). The CDR3 here is CAWSKRGGGYTF. CDR3 in DNA: TGTGCCTGGAGTAAGAGAGGGGGAGGCTACACCTTC. Using reference TRBV30 and TRBJ1-2 for the parts outside the CDR3, the full variable domain is SQTIHQWPATLVQPVGSPLSLECTVEGTSNPNLYWYRQAAGRGLQLLFYSVGIGQISSEVPQNLSASRPQDRQFILSSKKLLLSDSGFYLCAWSKRGGGYTFGSGTRLTVV.

V gene TRBV11-3 combines with J gene TRBJ2-2, with unresolved D. Looked up from germline, CDR1 is SGHNT and CDR2 is YENEEA. The CDR3 has 13 amino acids. With 4 bases removed from V and 6 bases from J, the gap between germline ends came to 9 bases. The CDR3, as DNA: TGTGCCAGCAGCTCCGTCTTGGCCGGGGAGCTGTTTTTT. Encoded protein: CASSSVLAGELFF.

This clone was seen only once. The chain combines TRBV18 with TRBJ1-1, with D unresolved. This CDR3 contains 16 residues. V dropped 5 bases and J dropped 7 bases, with 23 bases sitting between them. CDR1 KGHSH and CDR2 LQKENI come from the germline V gene. The CDR3 nucleotides are TGTGCCAGCTCATTCCAAGACCCCGGGTCAATCTATGAAGCTTTCTTT. The encoded protein is CASSFQDPGSIYEAFF.

The chain is built from TRBV5-6 and TRBJ2-5; TRBD1 agrees at 7 bases. V dropped 4 bases and J dropped 4; count of bases not matched to a gene: 16. CDR3 length: 17 amino acids. The germline V gene encodes CDR1 SGHDT and CDR2 YYEEEE. CDR3 loop: CASSKLGSSGGRETQYF. CDR3 nucleotide sequence: TGTGCCAGCAGCAAACTGGGGAGCTCAGGGGGACGAGAGACCCAGTACTTC.

The chain is built from TRBV27 and TRBJ1-2; unclear D gene. V lost 4 bases and J lost 2, with 8 bases in between. Germline V gene lookup returns CDR1 MNHEY and CDR2 SMNVEV (reference sequence). This CDR3 contains 13 residues. In nucleotides, the CDR3 is TGTGCCAGCAGTTCAAAGGCGAACTATGGCTACACCTTC. Encoded protein: CASSSKANYGYTF.

The CDR3 loop is CASSPEDRANYGYTF. CDR3 nucleotide sequence: TGTGCCAGCTCTCCAGAAGACAGGGCGAACTATGGCTACACCTTC. The J gene is TRBJ1-2, the V gene TRBV18; 7 bases align to TRBD1. V was pared by 6 bases and J by 2 bases, with 9 bases of the junction left unmatched. Germline V gene data show CDR1 as KGHSH and CDR2 as LQKENI. This CDR3 is 15 amino acids long.

The V call is TRBV10-3, the J call TRBJ2-7; D perhaps matches TRBD1 (5 bases). Trimming cost V 4 bases and J 5 bases, with 21 bases left between them. The CDR3 runs to 16 residues. The germline V gene has CDR1 ENHRY and CDR2 SYGVKD. The CDR3 is CAISGDRNLVGDEQYF. Written as DNA, the CDR3 is TGTGCCATCAGTGGTGACAGAAACTTAGTAGGTGACGAGCAGTACTTC.

V and J are TRBV11-2 and TRBJ2-1; D remains ambiguous. This CDR3 comprises 15 residues. The V gene's germline CDR1 is SGHAT and CDR2 FQNNGV. V gave up 5 bases and J gave up 7 bases, with 18 bases separating them. CDR3 bases: TGTGCCAGCAGCCGAAGGGCCTCCCTGGGTAATGAGCAGTTCTTC. Protein: CASSRRASLGNEQFF. The variable domain in full, completed from reference TRBV11-2 and TRBJ2-1, reads EAGVAQSPRYKIIEKRQSVAFWCNPISGHATLYWYQQILGQGPKLLIQFQNNGVVDDSQLPKDRFSAERLKGVDSTLKIQPAKLEDSAVYLCASSRRASLGNEQFFGPGTRLTVL.

The V call is TRBV2, the J call TRBJ2-4; D might be TRBD1 (6 bases). CDR3 length: 13 residues. The germline CDR1 and CDR2 sequences are SNHLY and FYNNEI. With 4 bases removed from V and 8 bases from J, the gap between germline ends came to 12 bases. The CDR3 loop reads CASSVNRAHIQYF. The CDR3 nucleotides read TGTGCCAGCAGTGTGAACAGGGCGCACATTCAGTACTTC. The full variable domain, in which reference TRBV2 and TRBJ2-4 provide the parts outside the CDR3, is EPEVTQTPSHQVTQMGQEVILRCVPISNHLYFYWYRQILGQKVEFLVSFYNNEISEKSEIFDDQFSVERPDGSNFTLKIRSTKLEDSAMYFCASSVNRAHIQYFGAGTRLSVL.

The chain joins TRBV7-2 to TRBJ2-1; possible D gene TRBD1, 6 bases. Germline values: CDR1 SGHTA, CDR2 FQGNSA. This CDR3 contains 13 residues. The V end was cut by 6 bases, the J end by 4 bases, with 10 bases between. CDR3 in DNA: TGTGCCAGCAGAAGGCAGGGGTACAATGAGCAGTTCTTC. It yields the protein CASRRQGYNEQFF.

The V and J genes are TRBV4-1 and TRBJ1-1; no reliable D call. The CDR3 covers 11 residues. V was pared by 4 bases and J by 3 bases, with 3 bases between. In germline, CDR1 is MGHRA, CDR2 YSYEKL. The CDR3: CASSRDTEAFF. In DNA, the CDR3 is TGCGCCAGCAGCCGAGACACTGAAGCTTTCTTT.

The V gene is TRBV5-4, the J gene TRBJ1-2, with 7 bases matching TRBD1. V gave up 4 bases and J gave up 4 bases; unmatched junction bases: 13. Per germline, CDR1 SGHNT and CDR2 YYREEE (reference sequence). The CDR3 contains 16 residues. The CDR3 sequence is CASSRKGTVLPYGYTF. DNA of the CDR3: TGTGCCAGCAGCCGAAAGGGGACAGTCCTACCCTATGGCTACACCTTC. The full variable domain, completed using reference TRBV5-4 and TRBJ1-2, is ETGVTQSPTHLIKTRGQQVTLRCSSQSGHNTVSWYQQALGQGPQFIFQYYREEENGRGNFPPRFSGLQFPNYSSELNVNALELDDSALYLCASSRKGTVLPYGYTFGSGTRLTVV.

This rearrangement joins TRBV29-1 to TRBJ1-4; TRBD1 is a possible D gene (5 bases). V lost 6 bases and J 6 bases, leaving 14 bases between the germline ends. This CDR3 has 13 residues. From germline, CDR1 is SQVTM and CDR2 ANQGSEA. Here the CDR3 DNA reads TGCAGCGTCGGGGAGGGGTGGGATGAAAAACTGTTTTTT. It encodes CSVGEGWDEKLFF. The full variable domain, with the rest looked up from reference TRBV29-1 and TRBJ1-4, is SAVISQKPSRDICQRGTSLTIQCQVDSQVTMMFWYRQQPGQSLTLIATANQGSEATYESGFVIDKFPISRPNLTFSTLTVSNMSPEDSSIYLCSVGEGWDEKLFFGSGTQLSVL.

The chain uses TRBV5-6 and TRBJ2-1; perhaps D is TRBD1 or TRBD2 (6 bases each). This CDR3 region has 16 residues. Trimming removed 4 bases at V and 0 bases at J, with 14 bases between. Germline lookup yields CDR1 SGHDT and CDR2 YYEEEE. The chain's CDR3 is CASSPLPGASYNEQFF. For the CDR3, the DNA is TGTGCCAGCAGCCCCCTCCCGGGGGCCTCCTACAATGAGCAGTTCTTC.